Here is one T cell receptor beta chain with its context. The source of the sample is a study of blood T cell repertoires in COVID-19. The wider study: Donors in the United States, Italy and Spain gave samples during acute or convalescent COVID-19. T cells, B-cell-depleted T cells, or PBMCs supplied cDNA or gDNA.

In the original processing: Reference gene primer amplification gave nucleated cell count estimates. The repertoire was sequenced with immunoSEQ multiplex PCR; TCRdb's copy has only in-frame clones and lacks some. That table is the source of V, J and clone size, and D and trimming were worked out from the DNA. The sample lists 200,000 to 300,000 clones; nearly 90% were seen once. CDR3 length equals 16 residues. With 2 bases removed from V and 3 bases from J, the gap between germline ends came to 14 bases. Germline-derived CDR1 and CDR2 are LGHDT and YNNKEL (reference sequence). The chain employs TRBV3-1 (or the pseudogene TRBV3-2) and TRBJ1-3, with a weak D call TRBD1 (5 bases). The receptor comes from a man aged 18-30 years with active or convalescent COVID-19. Sequencing was performed on peripheral blood. CDR3 DNA sequence: TGTGCCAGCAGCCAATACCCGGGGGGAAGTGGAAACACCATATATTTT. Its protein is CASSQYPGGSGNTIYF.